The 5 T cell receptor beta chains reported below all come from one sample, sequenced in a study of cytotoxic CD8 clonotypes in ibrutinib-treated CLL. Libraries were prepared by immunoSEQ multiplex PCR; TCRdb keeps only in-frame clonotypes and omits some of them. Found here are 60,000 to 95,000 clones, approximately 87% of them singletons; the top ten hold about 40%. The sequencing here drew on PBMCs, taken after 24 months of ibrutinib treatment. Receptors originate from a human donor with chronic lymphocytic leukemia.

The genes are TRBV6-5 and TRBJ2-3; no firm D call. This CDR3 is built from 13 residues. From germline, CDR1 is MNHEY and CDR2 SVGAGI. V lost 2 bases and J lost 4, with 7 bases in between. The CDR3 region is CASSYRESDTQYF. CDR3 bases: TGTGCCAGCAGTTACAGGGAATCAGATACGCAGTATTTT.

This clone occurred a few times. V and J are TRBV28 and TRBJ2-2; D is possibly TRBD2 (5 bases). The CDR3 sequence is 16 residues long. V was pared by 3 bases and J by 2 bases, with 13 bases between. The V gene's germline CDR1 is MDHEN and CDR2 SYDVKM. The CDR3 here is CASSLQGRTNTGELFF. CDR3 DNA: TGTGCCAGCAGTTTGCAAGGACGGACTAACACCGGGGAGCTGTTTTTT. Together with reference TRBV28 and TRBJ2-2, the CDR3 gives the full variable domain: DVKVTQSSRYLVKRTGEKVFLECVQDMDHENMFWYRQDPGLGLRLIYFSYDVKMKEKGDIPEGYSVSREKKERFSLILESASTNQTSMYLCASSLQGRTNTGELFFGEGSRLTVL.

CDR3: CAISESTLAGNTIYF. CDR3 in DNA: TGTGCCATCAGTGAGTCTACCCTTGCCGGAAACACCATATATTTT. The chain has TRBV10-3 and TRBJ1-3; D is undetermined. The V and J ends lost 0 bases and 4 bases respectively, with 10 bases between them. Germline values: CDR1 ENHRY, CDR2 SYGVKD. The CDR3 has 15 residues.

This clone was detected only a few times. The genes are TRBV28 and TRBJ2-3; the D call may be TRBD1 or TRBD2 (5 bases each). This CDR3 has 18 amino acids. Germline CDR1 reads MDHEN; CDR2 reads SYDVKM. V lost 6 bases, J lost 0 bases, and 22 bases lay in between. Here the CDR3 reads CASSPFGTPEASTDTQYF. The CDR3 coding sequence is TGTGCCAGCAGCCCTTTCGGGACGCCCGAGGCGAGCACAGATACGCAGTATTTT. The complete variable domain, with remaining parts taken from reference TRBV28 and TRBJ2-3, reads DVKVTQSSRYLVKRTGEKVFLECVQDMDHENMFWYRQDPGLGLRLIYFSYDVKMKEKGDIPEGYSVSREKKERFSLILESASTNQTSMYLCASSPFGTPEASTDTQYFGPGTRLTVL.

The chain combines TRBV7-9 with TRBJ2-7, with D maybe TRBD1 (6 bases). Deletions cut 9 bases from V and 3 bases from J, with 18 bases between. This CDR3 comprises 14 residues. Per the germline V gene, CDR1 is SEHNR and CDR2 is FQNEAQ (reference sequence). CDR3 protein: CASTQGSGFYEQYF. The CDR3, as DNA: TGTGCCAGTACGCAGGGGAGCGGTTTCTACGAGCAGTACTTC.